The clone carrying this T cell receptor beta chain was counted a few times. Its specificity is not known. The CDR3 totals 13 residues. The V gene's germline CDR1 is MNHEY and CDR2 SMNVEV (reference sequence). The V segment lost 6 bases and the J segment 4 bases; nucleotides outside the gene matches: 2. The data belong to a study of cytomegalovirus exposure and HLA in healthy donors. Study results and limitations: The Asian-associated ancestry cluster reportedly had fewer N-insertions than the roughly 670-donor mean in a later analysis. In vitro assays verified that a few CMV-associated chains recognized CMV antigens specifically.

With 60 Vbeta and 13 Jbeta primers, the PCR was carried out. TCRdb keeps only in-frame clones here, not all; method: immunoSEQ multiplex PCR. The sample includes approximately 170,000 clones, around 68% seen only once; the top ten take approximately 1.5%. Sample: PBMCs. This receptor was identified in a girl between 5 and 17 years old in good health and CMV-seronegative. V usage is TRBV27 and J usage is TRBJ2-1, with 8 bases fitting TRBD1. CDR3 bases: TGTGCCAGCAGCGGACAGGGATACAATGAGCAGTTCTTC. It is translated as CASSGQGYNEQFF.